What follows are 22 T cell receptor beta chains derived from one specimen sequenced in a study of blood T cell repertoires in COVID-19. Only in-frame clones appear in the TCRdb table, and some are missing; sequencing was by immunoSEQ multiplex PCR. The data contain more than 150,000 clones, around 85% of them singletons. What was sequenced was peripheral blood. The receptors were gathered from a man between 65 and 85 years old with active or convalescent COVID-19.

This clone was observed once. The chain has TRBV7-2 and TRBJ1-1, with D hard to call. CDR1 is SGHTA and CDR2 is FQGNSA in the germline V gene. This CDR3 is 15 amino acids long. Deletions cut 5 bases from V and 8 bases from J, with 21 bases between. CDR3 region: CASSLLVVARGEAFF. The CDR3 nucleotides are TGTGCCAGCAGCCTCCTAGTAGTGGCGCGCGGGGAAGCTTTCTTT.

The V and J genes are TRBV6-2 or TRBV6-3 and TRBJ1-1; D perhaps matches TRBD1 (5 bases). The CDR3 contains 14 residues. CDR1 and CDR2 from the germline V gene are MNHEY and SVGEGT. The V and J ends lost 2 bases and 5 bases respectively, with 12 bases between them. The CDR3 sequence: CASSYPAGGTEAFF. CDR3 in DNA: TGTGCCAGCAGTTACCCTGCGGGGGGTACTGAAGCTTTCTTT.

The chain employs TRBV28 and TRBJ1-2; maybe TRBD1 (6 bases). CDR3 length: 13 residues. Germline CDR1 MDHEN, CDR2 SYDVKM. Trimming removed 6 bases from V and 4 bases from J, with 12 bases in between. The CDR3 reads CASRPKQGYGYTF. DNA of the CDR3: TGTGCCAGCAGACCTAAACAGGGCTATGGCTACACCTTC.

J is TRBJ1-2 and V is TRBV7-2; 9 bases align to TRBD1. The CDR3 consists of 17 residues. Losses at the gene ends were 5 bases for V and 6 bases for J; bases not matched to a gene: 16. Germline loops: CDR1 SGHTA, CDR2 FQGNSA. The CDR3 region has the DNA TGTGCCAGCAGCCAGTCCCGGGACAGGGAGAGGCTTGATGGCTACACCTTC. Translating it yields CASSQSRDRERLDGYTF.

Only one count was recorded for this clone. The chain has TRBV7-2 and TRBJ2-1, with 10 bases fitting TRBD2. V shed 5 bases and J 12 bases; nucleotides not matched to a gene: 16. The length of the CDR3 is 16 residues. Per germline, CDR1 SGHTA and CDR2 FQGNSA. This chain's CDR3 is CASSPPSGRVLGGQFF. The CDR3 nucleotides read TGTGCCAGCAGCCCCCCCAGCGGGAGGGTCCTCGGAGGGCAGTTCTTC.

The genes are TRBV3-1 (or the pseudogene TRBV3-2) and TRBJ1-6, with 7 nucleotides matching TRBD1. V gave up 0 bases and J gave up 10 bases; unmatched junction bases: 3. Germline values: CDR1 LGHDT, CDR2 YNNKEL (reference sequence). This CDR3 spans 14 amino acids. The CDR3 loop reads CASSQEGDRSPLHF. As DNA, the CDR3 is TGTGCCAGCAGCCAAGAGGGGGACAGATCACCCCTCCACTTT.

The chain employs TRBV9 and TRBJ1-1; perhaps TRBD1 as D (5 bases). CDR3 size: 15 residues. V dropped 1 base and J dropped 4 bases, with 14 bases sitting between them. The germline V gene encodes CDR1 SGDLS and CDR2 YYNGEE. The CDR3 loop reads CASSVTGGVPTEAFF. CDR3 in DNA: TGTGCCAGCAGCGTAACAGGCGGGGTCCCCACTGAAGCTTTCTTT.

This chain connects TRBV19 to TRBJ1-2; TRBD1 might be the D (6 bases). Germline CDR1 is LNHDA and CDR2 is SQIVND (reference sequence). CDR3 length: 15 amino acids. V gave up 5 bases and J gave up 5 bases, with 18 bases separating them. In DNA form, the CDR3 reads TGTGCCAGTAGTGCCCGTCCCGGAAGGGGGTATGGCTACACCTTC. Protein sequence: CASSARPGRGYGYTF.

A few counts support this clone. The gene calls are TRBV7-2 and TRBJ2-7, with unresolved D. The V end was cut by 5 bases, the J end by 3 bases, with 14 bases between. This CDR3 region has 14 residues. The germline CDR1 and CDR2 sequences are SGHTA and FQGNSA. This CDR3 is CASSLKWSGYEQYF. In nucleotides, the CDR3 is TGTGCCAGCAGCCTAAAGTGGTCCGGCTACGAGCAGTACTTC.

The chain combines TRBV19 with TRBJ2-6; 8 nucleotides align to TRBD1. Germline V gene lookup returns CDR1 LNHDA and CDR2 SQIVND (reference sequence). Unmatched junction bases numbered 14, after V lost 6 bases and J lost 1 base. This CDR3 comprises 19 residues. CDR3 nucleotides: TGTGCCAGTAGACCATCTCAGGGACAGGTGACATCTGGGGCCAACGTCCTGACTTTC. Amino acid sequence: CASRPSQGQVTSGANVLTF.

The rearrangement joins TRBV5-8 to TRBJ2-1; 8 bases fit TRBD1. J was trimmed by 5 bases and V by 3 bases; bases with no gene match: 7. CDR3 size: 15 residues. Per germline, CDR1 SGHTS and CDR2 YDEGEE. The CDR3 reads CASSSPDRDNNEQFF. In DNA, the CDR3 is TGTGCCAGCAGCTCGCCGGACAGGGACAACAATGAGCAGTTCTTC.

The J gene is TRBJ1-6, the V gene TRBV4-3, with D possibly TRBD1 on 6 matching bases. The CDR3 totals 16 residues. The V end was cut by 0 bases, the J end by 6 bases, with 12 bases between. In germline, CDR1 is LGHNA, CDR2 YSLEER. This CDR3 reads CASSQDAGGVNSPLHF. The CDR3 nucleotides read TGCGCCAGCAGCCAAGATGCGGGGGGCGTTAATTCACCCCTCCACTTT.

The chain joins TRBV19 to TRBJ1-2; tentatively, D is TRBD1 (5 bases). The CDR3 consists of 14 residues. CDR1 is LNHDA and CDR2 is SQIVND in the germline V gene (reference sequence). The germline V and J ends were trimmed by 1 base and 3 bases, with 9 bases remaining between them. CDR3 in DNA: TGTGCCAGTAGTATAGGACAAGGGGACTATGGCTACACCTTC. This encodes CASSIGQGDYGYTF.

This clone was counted between two and nine times. The V gene is TRBV19, the J gene TRBJ2-5; 12 bases match TRBD2. The J segment lost 7 bases and the V segment lost 3 bases, leaving 6 bases of the junction unmatched. The germline V gene encodes CDR1 LNHDA and CDR2 SQIVND (reference sequence). The CDR3 sequence is 15 residues long. The CDR3 DNA reads TGTGCCAGTAGTATGGCTAGCGGGAGGGCCTGGACCCAGTACTTC. Translating it yields CASSMASGRAWTQYF.

The rearrangement joins TRBV27 to TRBJ1-3; 10 bases fit TRBD1. Losses at the gene ends were 4 bases for V and 4 bases for J; bases not matched to a gene: 7. This CDR3 spans 16 amino acids. Germline V CDR1 and CDR2: MNHEY, SMNVEV (reference sequence). This CDR3 is CASSYTGTGVGNTIYF. CDR3 bases: TGTGCCAGCAGTTACACCGGGACAGGGGTCGGAAACACCATATATTTT.

The chain has TRBV30 and TRBJ1-2, with TRBD1 as a possible D gene (6 bases). The CDR3 extends over 14 amino acids. Looked up from germline, CDR1 is GTSNPN and CDR2 is SVGIG (reference sequence). Trimming pared 4 bases from V and 4 bases from J, leaving 16 bases between. CDR3 DNA: TGTGCCTGGAACCGACAGGATTTGGCCTATGGCTACACCTTC. Its translation: CAWNRQDLAYGYTF.

V is TRBV6-2 or TRBV6-3 and J is TRBJ1-2; no clear D. CDR3 size: 14 residues. Germline-derived CDR1 and CDR2 are MNHEY and SVGEGT. Trimming removed 6 bases from V and 6 bases from J, with 17 bases in between. CDR3 DNA: TGTGCCAGCAGCTCCCCCGGGAGAGATCATGGCTACACCTTC. This encodes CASSSPGRDHGYTF.

The chain employs TRBV27 and TRBJ2-7, with 13 nucleotides matching TRBD2. V was pared by 5 bases and J by 3 bases, with 7 bases of the junction left unmatched. The germline V gene encodes CDR1 MNHEY and CDR2 SMNVEV (reference sequence). This CDR3 region has 16 residues. In DNA, the CDR3 is TGTGCCAGCAGTCCGGGACTAGCGGGAAACCTCTACGAGCAGTACTTC. Its translation is CASSPGLAGNLYEQYF.

Remarks on this clone: Other DNA sequences from this sample encode an identical CDR3 as well. The rearrangement joins TRBV7-3 to TRBJ1-1; maybe TRBD1 (5 bases). Per germline, CDR1 SGHTA and CDR2 FQGTGA. The CDR3 consists of 13 residues. V shed 4 bases and J shed 4 bases, with 10 bases lying between them. The CDR3, as DNA: TGTGCCAGCAGCTCCCAGGGAGGCACTGAAGCTTTCTTT. Amino acid sequence: CASSSQGGTEAFF.

The chain has TRBV19 and TRBJ1-1; D is unresolved. Between the trimmed V and J ends, which lost 1 base and 5 bases, there was a span of 8 bases. The CDR3 is 13 residues long. CDR1 is LNHDA and CDR2 is SQIVND in the germline V gene (reference sequence). CDR3 protein: CASSIGPRTEAFF. The CDR3 DNA sequence: TGTGCCAGTAGTATAGGACCTAGAACTGAAGCTTTCTTT. Based on the CDR3 plus reference TRBV19 and TRBJ1-1, the full variable domain is DGGITQSPKYLFRKEGQNVTLSCEQNLNHDAMYWYRQDPGQGLRLIYYSQIVNDFQKGDIAEGYSVSREKKESFPLTVTSAQKNPTAFYLCASSIGPRTEAFFGQGTRLTVV.

Concerning this clone: Mismatch with germline at one junction end may stem from a read error. V gene TRBV27 combines with J gene TRBJ1-2; unclear D gene. This CDR3 contains 14 residues. Per germline, CDR1 MNHEY and CDR2 SMNVEV (reference sequence). In DNA form, the CDR3 reads TGTGTCAGCAGTCCTAAGGCGGTTACAAGTGGCTACACCTTC. Translation gives CVSSPKAVTSGYTF.

This clone was counted a single time. The rearrangement uses TRBV18 and TRBJ2-7; 11 positions agree with TRBD2. Germline values: CDR1 KGHSH, CDR2 LQKENI. Trimming at V came to 6 bases and at J to 3 bases, leaving 4 bases not matched to a gene. This CDR3 region has 14 residues. CDR3 sequence reads: CASSSTSGDYEQYF. CDR3 nucleotide sequence: TGTGCCAGCTCGTCGACTAGCGGGGACTACGAGCAGTACTTC. The variable domain in full, completed from reference TRBV18 and TRBJ2-7, reads NAGVMQNPRHLVRRRGQEARLRCSPMKGHSHVYWYRQLPEEGLKFMVYLQKENIIDESGMPKERFSAEFPKEGPSILRIQQVVRGDSAAYFCASSSTSGDYEQYFGPGTRLTVT.